The present T cell receptor (beta chain) was sequenced within a study of early T cells in non-severe SARS-CoV-2 infection. Study-level background: Chains were not paired, and sequencing was done on bulk RNA from unsorted whole blood. Regarding the study as a whole: Using VDJdb, the matching emphasized anti-spike CD8 responses while missing private and CD4 specificities.

This clonotype turned up a few times. Its antigen is still unknown. J lost 5 bases, V lost 6 bases, and 17 bases had no gene match. Germline CDR1 reads SNHLY; CDR2 reads FYNNEI. CDR3 size: 18 residues. Researchers tagged individual cDNA molecules with unique molecular identifiers. In TCRdb, the 5' RACE reads were re-called with MiXCR into one record per CDR3 protein. The data show roughly 97,000 distinct CDR3 sequences, about 10% seen once. The gene calls are TRBV2 and TRBJ2-1; 9 bases agree with TRBD1. This receptor was taken from an adult who was a healthcare worker with PCR-confirmed SARS-CoV-2 infection or an uninfected control (not recorded which). The starting material was whole blood, obtained at baseline. This CDR3 reads CASRLGQGRVGGHNEQFF. CDR3 coding DNA: TGTGCCAGCAGACTTGGACAGGGGCGCGTGGGGGGACACAATGAGCAGTTCTTC.